Listed here are 8 T cell receptor beta chains from one sample, sequenced in a study of T-cell memory formation after mild COVID-19. TCRdb independently ran MiXCR on the 5' RACE reads; one entry per CDR3 protein. Among 5,000 or so distinct CDR3 sequences listed, around a quarter were seen once. The sequencing sample was made of PBMCs or a T cell subset sorted from them (not recorded which). These receptors all come from an adult who had mild COVID-19 (a few samples of this study predate the infection). Cell type and time point are not known.

This clonotype is categorized as medium-sized. The genes are TRBV5-1 and TRBJ2-2, with 9 bases identical to TRBD1. After removal of 4 bases from V and 9 bases from J, the junction contained 10 bases not matched to a gene. This CDR3 contains 15 residues. Germline CDR1 is SGHRS and CDR2 is YFSETQ. The CDR3 region has the DNA TGCGCCAGCAGCGGGACAGGGAGCTACATGCGGGAGCTGTTTTTT. Encoded protein: CASSGTGSYMRELFF.

This clonotype is termed medium-sized. V gene TRBV4-3 combines with J gene TRBJ2-6, with D perhaps matching TRBD1 (5 bases). V was shortened by 2 bases and J by 0 bases, with 14 bases between the two germline ends. The CDR3 covers 18 residues. Germline CDR1 LGHNA, CDR2 YSLEER. DNA of the CDR3: TGCGCCAGCAGCCAACAGACAGTATCCGTCTCTGGGGCCAACGTCCTGACTTTC. Its translation: CASSQQTVSVSGANVLTF.

The chain carries TRBV2 and TRBJ2-3; D remains ambiguous. The length of the CDR3 is 12 residues. Between the trimmed V and J ends, which lost 4 bases and 2 bases, there was a span of 4 bases. CDR1 and CDR2 from the germline V gene are SNHLY and FYNNEI. The CDR3 spells CASSVDTDTQYF. CDR3 in DNA: TGTGCCAGCAGTGTGGACACAGATACGCAGTATTTT.

This clonotype is termed medium-sized. The chain couples TRBV6-5 to TRBJ2-5; D unclear. Between the trimmed V and J ends, which lost 3 bases and 2 bases, there was a span of 10 bases. CDR1 is MNHEY and CDR2 is SVGAGI in the germline V gene. This CDR3 is built from 14 residues. The chain's CDR3 is CASSYLGPQETQYF. The CDR3 DNA reads TGTGCCAGCAGTTATCTTGGCCCTCAAGAGACCCAGTACTTC.

V and J are TRBV15 and TRBJ2-4, with 11 bases aligning to TRBD2. CDR3 size: 16 residues. Germline loops: CDR1 LNHNV, CDR2 YYDKDF (reference sequence). V gave up 8 bases and J gave up 4 bases; unmatched junction bases: 10. CDR3 sequence reads: CATRLLPSGGKNIQYF. DNA of the CDR3: TGTGCCACCCGACTTCTCCCTAGCGGGGGGAAAAACATTCAGTACTTC.

The CDR3 sequence is CASKKSHYEQYF. CDR3 nucleotides: TGTGCCAGCAAAAAGTCCCACTACGAGCAGTACTTC. The chain joins TRBV12-3 or TRBV12-4 to TRBJ2-7; D is undetermined. With 7 bases removed from V and 3 bases from J, the gap between germline ends came to 10 bases. The CDR3 is 12 residues long.

This chain uses TRBV7-8 with TRBJ2-1; no definite D call. V was clipped by 1 base and J by 3 bases, with 7 bases between them. Germline assignment: CDR1 SGHVS and CDR2 FQNEAQ. This CDR3 comprises 14 residues. The CDR3 protein is CASSLDLGYNEQFF. The CDR3 bases are TGTGCCAGCAGCTTAGATCTTGGCTACAATGAGCAGTTCTTC.

This clonotype was counted at least ten times. The genes are TRBV4-3 and TRBJ1-1; possibly TRBD1 for D (6 bases). Germline loops: CDR1 LGHNA, CDR2 YSLEER. The V end lost 4 bases, the J end lost 4 bases, and 16 bases lay between the germline ends. The CDR3 extends over 15 amino acids. DNA of the CDR3: TGCGCCAGCAGCCCCAACAACAGGGCGGGCACTGAAGCTTTCTTT. Its translation: CASSPNNRAGTEAFF.